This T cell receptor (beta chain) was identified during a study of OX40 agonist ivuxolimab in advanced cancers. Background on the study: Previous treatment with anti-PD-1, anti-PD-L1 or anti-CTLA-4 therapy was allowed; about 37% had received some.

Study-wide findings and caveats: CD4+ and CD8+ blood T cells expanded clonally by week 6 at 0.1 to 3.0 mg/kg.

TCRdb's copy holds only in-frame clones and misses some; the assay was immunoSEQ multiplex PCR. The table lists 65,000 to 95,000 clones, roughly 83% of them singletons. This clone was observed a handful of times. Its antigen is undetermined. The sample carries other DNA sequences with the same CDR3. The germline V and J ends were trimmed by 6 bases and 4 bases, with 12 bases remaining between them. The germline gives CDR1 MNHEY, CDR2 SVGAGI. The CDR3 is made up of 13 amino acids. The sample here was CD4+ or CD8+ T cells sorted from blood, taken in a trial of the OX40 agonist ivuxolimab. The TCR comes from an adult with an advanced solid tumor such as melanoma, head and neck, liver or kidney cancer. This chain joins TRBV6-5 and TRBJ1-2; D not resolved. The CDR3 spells CASSPTLSYGYTF. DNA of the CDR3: TGTGCCAGCAGCCCTACCTTAAGCTATGGCTACACCTTC.